These 4 T cell receptor beta chains share one sample of origin, sequenced in a study of cytomegalovirus exposure and HLA in healthy donors. The PCR ran on 60 Vbeta and 13 Jbeta primers. Assay: immunoSEQ multiplex PCR; the TCRdb copy retains only in-frame clones and omits some. The profile shows roughly 170,000 clones, approximately 82% of them singletons. Sequences were obtained from PBMCs. Source of these receptors: a girl aged 2-10 years in good health and CMV-seropositive.

The chain recombines TRBV6-5 with TRBJ2-1, with 13 bases identical to TRBD2. This CDR3 is built from 15 residues. Unmatched junction bases numbered 2, after V lost 2 bases and J lost 7 bases. Germline V gives CDR1 MNHEY, CDR2 SVGAGI. In DNA, the CDR3 is TGTGCCAGCAGTTACGGGACTAGCGGGATTAATGAGCAGTTCTTC. It encodes CASSYGTSGINEQFF.

This clone has more than one count but fewer than ten. This rearrangement joins TRBV2 to TRBJ1-1; D may be TRBD1 (5 bases). V dropped 8 bases and J dropped 1 base, with 20 bases sitting between them. The CDR3 covers 16 residues. In germline, CDR1 is SNHLY, CDR2 FYNNEI. The CDR3 protein is CASGISGLPKNTEAFF. The CDR3 coding sequence is TGTGCCAGCGGGATCTCGGGACTCCCAAAGAACACTGAAGCTTTCTTT.

The sample holds one count of this clone. The chain has TRBV7-9 and TRBJ2-3; D possibly corresponds to TRBD2 (6 bases). Per germline, CDR1 SEHNR and CDR2 FQNEAQ (reference sequence). Trimming stripped 5 bases from V and 0 bases from J, with 12 bases between. The CDR3 is 15 amino acids. CDR3 sequence reads: CASSRGSGSTDTQYF. The CDR3 DNA is TGTGCCAGCAGCCGCGGCAGCGGGAGCACAGATACGCAGTATTTT.

The CDR3 DNA sequence: TGCGCCAGCAGCCAAGTGGAGGGAGGGCAATCCTACAATGAGCAGTTCTTC. Protein sequence: CASSQVEGGQSYNEQFF. This rearrangement joins TRBV4-1 to TRBJ2-1; 7 positions agree with TRBD2. J gave up 1 base and V 1 base, and 7 bases lay outside the gene matches. Germline CDR1 is MGHRA and CDR2 is YSYEKL. The CDR3 covers 17 residues.